This is a list of T cell receptor beta chains from one sample in a study of lymphopenia after photon versus proton radiotherapy. Some clones are missing from TCRdb's copy, which holds only in-frame ones; the method was immunoSEQ multiplex PCR. In the table there are about 19,000 clones, about nine tenths of which are singletons. The input for sequencing was peripheral blood, taken from a patient treated with photon-based radiotherapy. The source is a man in his 60s with pancreatic cancer. Both conserved end residues are part of each CDR3. D genes are given only for firm matches. Expanded clones are given a class, and other clones once, few, many or no size at all.

cdr3_aa: CASSQAGTSGVTGELFF
cdr3_nt: TGCGCCAGCAGCCAAGCAGGAACTAGCGGGGTGACCGGGGAGCTGTTTTTT
v_call: TRBV4-3
clone_size: .
j_call: TRBJ2-2
d_call: TRBD2

cdr3_aa: CAISGGLKDTQYF
cdr3_nt: TGTGCCATCAGTGGAGGACTCAAAGATACGCAGTATTTT
v_call: TRBV10-3
clone_size: .
j_call: TRBJ2-3
d_call: .

cdr3_aa: CASSLTDTQYF
cdr3_nt: TGTGCCAGCAGCTTAACAGATACGCAGTATTTT
v_call: TRBV7-2
clone_size: .
j_call: TRBJ2-3
d_call: .

cdr3_aa: CASSLVPSQETQYF
cdr3_nt: TGTGCCAGCAGCTTGGTTCCGTCCCAAGAGACCCAGTACTTC
v_call: TRBV5-8
clone_size: .
j_call: TRBJ2-5
d_call: .

cdr3_aa: CASSVSHGTGNQPQHF
cdr3_nt: TGTGCCAGTAGTGTATCCCACGGGACAGGCAATCAGCCCCAGCATTTT
v_call: TRBV19
clone_size: .
j_call: TRBJ1-5
d_call: TRBD1

cdr3_aa: CASSWRLQETQYF
cdr3_nt: TGTGCCAGCAGTTGGCGCCTCCAAGAGACCCAGTACTTC
v_call: TRBV6-5
clone_size: .
j_call: TRBJ2-5
d_call: .

cdr3_aa: CASRQGLVAFF
cdr3_nt: TGTGCCAGCAGACAGGGGCTGGTGGCTTTCTTT
v_call: TRBV6-5
clone_size: .
j_call: TRBJ1-1
d_call: TRBD1

cdr3_aa: CASSTYVDSNQPQHF
cdr3_nt: TGTGCCAGCAGCACCTACGTCGACTCAAATCAGCCCCAGCATTTT
v_call: TRBV7-2
clone_size: .
j_call: TRBJ1-5
d_call: .

cdr3_aa: CASSPEETQYF
cdr3_nt: TGTGCCAGCTCACCCGAGGAGACCCAGTACTTC
v_call: TRBV18
clone_size: .
j_call: TRBJ2-5
d_call: .

cdr3_aa: CASSLEQGTNTEAFF
cdr3_nt: TGCGCCAGCAGCTTAGAACAGGGGACAAACACTGAAGCTTTCTTT
v_call: TRBV5-1
clone_size: once
j_call: TRBJ1-1
d_call: TRBD1

cdr3_aa: CASSIGDSADTEAFF
cdr3_nt: TGTGCCAGTAGTATAGGGGACTCGGCGGACACTGAAGCTTTCTTT
v_call: TRBV19
clone_size: .
j_call: TRBJ1-1
d_call: .

cdr3_aa: CASSLGAGDNEQFF
cdr3_nt: TGCGCCAGCAGCTTGGGCGCGGGAGACAATGAGCAGTTCTTC
v_call: TRBV5-1
clone_size: .
j_call: TRBJ2-1
d_call: TRBD2

cdr3_aa: CASSVRGNYNSPLHF
cdr3_nt: TGTGCCAGCAGCGTCCGGGGTAACTATAATTCACCCCTCCACTTT
v_call: TRBV9
clone_size: .
j_call: TRBJ1-6
d_call: .

cdr3_aa: CASIGTGEYSYEQYF
cdr3_nt: TGTGCCAGCATAGGAACAGGGGAATACTCCTACGAGCAGTACTTC
v_call: TRBV6-5
clone_size: .
j_call: TRBJ2-7
d_call: TRBD1

cdr3_aa: CASSLRLAGETQYF
cdr3_nt: TGTGCCAGCAGTTTGAGACTAGCGGGGGAGACCCAGTACTTC
v_call: TRBV6-5
clone_size: .
j_call: TRBJ2-5
d_call: TRBD2

cdr3_aa: CASSLGAGVEGYTF
cdr3_nt: TGTGCCAGCAGCTTAGGTGCAGGGGTGGAGGGCTACACCTTC
v_call: TRBV7-9
clone_size: .
j_call: TRBJ1-2
d_call: .

cdr3_aa: CASSPKSSYEQYF
cdr3_nt: TGTGCCAGCTCACCAAAGAGCTCCTACGAGCAGTACTTC
v_call: TRBV18
clone_size: .
j_call: TRBJ2-7
d_call: .

cdr3_aa: CASSSFDGSPLHF
cdr3_nt: TGTGCCAGCAGCTCCTTCGACGGTTCACCCCTCCACTTT
v_call: TRBV9
clone_size: few
j_call: TRBJ1-6
d_call: .

cdr3_aa: CSARQDYGYTF
cdr3_nt: TGCAGTGCTAGACAGGACTATGGCTACACCTTC
v_call: TRBV20-1
clone_size: once
j_call: TRBJ1-2
d_call: .

cdr3_aa: CASGAGGALGTYEQYF
cdr3_nt: TGTGCCAGCGGCGCCGGGGGGGCTTTAGGGACCTACGAGCAGTACTTC
v_call: TRBV27
clone_size: .
j_call: TRBJ2-7
d_call: TRBD2

cdr3_aa: CASSFRQGDGLTF
cdr3_nt: TGTGCCAGCAGCTTTAGGCAGGGCGATGGTCTCACCTTC
v_call: TRBV5-6
clone_size: .
j_call: TRBJ1-2
d_call: .

cdr3_aa: CAWSVGSSSDTQYF
cdr3_nt: TGTGCCTGGAGTGTGGGCAGTAGCTCAGATACGCAGTATTTT
v_call: TRBV30
clone_size: .
j_call: TRBJ2-3
d_call: .

cdr3_aa: CASSSGTGVHEQYF
cdr3_nt: TGTGCCAGCAGCTCCGGGACAGGGGTCCACGAGCAGTACTTC
v_call: TRBV28
clone_size: .
j_call: TRBJ2-7
d_call: TRBD1

cdr3_aa: CAISSTPARTGNRPNTGELFF
cdr3_nt: TGTGCCATCAGCTCAACACCAGCAAGGACAGGAAACCGACCGAACACCGGGGAGCTGTTTTTT
v_call: TRBV10-3
clone_size: .
j_call: TRBJ2-2
d_call: TRBD1

cdr3_aa: CASSIGQGDEQYF
cdr3_nt: TGTGCCAGTAGTATAGGACAGGGCGACGAGCAGTACTTC
v_call: TRBV19
clone_size: .
j_call: TRBJ2-7
d_call: TRBD1

cdr3_aa: CASSGSTSRNTDTQYF
cdr3_nt: TGTGCCAGCAGCGGATCGACTAGCAGAAACACAGATACGCAGTATTTT
v_call: TRBV7-6
clone_size: .
j_call: TRBJ2-3
d_call: TRBD2

cdr3_aa: CSVEWGQPSGANVLTF
cdr3_nt: TGCAGCGTTGAGTGGGGACAACCCTCTGGGGCCAACGTCCTGACTTTC
v_call: TRBV29-1
clone_size: .
j_call: TRBJ2-6
d_call: .

cdr3_aa: CASSFKGGGETQYF
cdr3_nt: TGCGCCAGCAGCTTTAAAGGGGGCGGAGAGACCCAGTACTTC
v_call: TRBV5-1
clone_size: .
j_call: TRBJ2-5
d_call: TRBD1

cdr3_aa: CASRDQTWTEQYF
cdr3_nt: TGTGCCAGCAGGGACCAAACATGGACCGAGCAGTACTTC
v_call: TRBV2
clone_size: .
j_call: TRBJ2-7
d_call: .

cdr3_aa: CASRQHYQETQYF
cdr3_nt: TGTGCCAGCAGACAGCATTATCAAGAGACCCAGTACTTC
v_call: TRBV6-5
clone_size: .
j_call: TRBJ2-5
d_call: .

cdr3_aa: CASSLTRQGPSNYGYTF
cdr3_nt: TGCGCCAGCAGCTTAACTCGACAGGGGCCCTCTAACTATGGCTACACCTTC
v_call: TRBV5-1
clone_size: .
j_call: TRBJ1-2
d_call: TRBD1

cdr3_aa: CASSPSDRVHEQYF
cdr3_nt: TGTGCCAGCTCACCTTCGGACAGGGTCCACGAGCAGTACTTC
v_call: TRBV18
clone_size: .
j_call: TRBJ2-7
d_call: TRBD1

cdr3_aa: CASSGRGARAFF
cdr3_nt: TGTGCCAGCAGTGGTAGGGGAGCTCGGGCTTTCTTT
v_call: TRBV2
clone_size: .
j_call: TRBJ1-1
d_call: .

cdr3_aa: CASSPTPTAETQYF
cdr3_nt: TGCGCCAGCAGCCCCACCCCGACGGCGGAGACCCAGTACTTC
v_call: TRBV5-1
clone_size: .
j_call: TRBJ2-5
d_call: .

cdr3_aa: CASSAPRTDTQYF
cdr3_nt: TGCGCCAGCAGCGCACCTAGAACAGATACGCAGTATTTT
v_call: TRBV5-1
clone_size: once
j_call: TRBJ2-3
d_call: .

cdr3_aa: CASTVHGGLVETQYF
cdr3_nt: TGTGCCAGCACCGTGCATGGGGGGCTAGTTGAGACCCAGTACTTC
v_call: TRBV6-6
clone_size: .
j_call: TRBJ2-5
d_call: .

cdr3_aa: CASTLTGARGYTF
cdr3_nt: TGTGCCAGCACCCTGACAGGGGCGCGAGGCTACACCTTC
v_call: TRBV7-2
clone_size: once
j_call: TRBJ1-2
d_call: TRBD1

cdr3_aa: CASSQVGTDRNEQFF
cdr3_nt: TGCGCCAGCAGCCAAGTCGGGACCGACCGCAATGAGCAGTTCTTC
v_call: TRBV4-3
clone_size: .
j_call: TRBJ2-1
d_call: .

cdr3_aa: CASSSWTFPNTGELFF
cdr3_nt: TGCGCCAGCAGCTCATGGACTTTCCCGAACACCGGGGAGCTGTTTTTT
v_call: TRBV5-1
clone_size: once
j_call: TRBJ2-2
d_call: .

cdr3_aa: CAWSDPRGGKPQHF
cdr3_nt: TGTGCCTGGAGTGACCCGAGGGGAGGGAAGCCCCAGCATTTT
v_call: TRBV30
clone_size: once
j_call: TRBJ1-5
d_call: .

cdr3_aa: CASSPPEVGYTF
cdr3_nt: TGTGCCAGCTCACCACCCGAGGTTGGCTACACCTTC
v_call: TRBV18
clone_size: .
j_call: TRBJ1-2
d_call: .

cdr3_aa: CASSIAQPYNEQFF
cdr3_nt: TGTGCCAGTAGTATTGCACAGCCTTACAATGAGCAGTTCTTC
v_call: TRBV19
clone_size: .
j_call: TRBJ2-1
d_call: .

cdr3_aa: CASSLRQGGFSETQYF
cdr3_nt: TGTGCCAGCTCACTAAGACAGGGCGGCTTTTCAGAGACCCAGTACTTC
v_call: TRBV18
clone_size: .
j_call: TRBJ2-5
d_call: TRBD1

cdr3_aa: CASSTGGQATETQYF
cdr3_nt: TGTGCTAGCAGCACAGGGGGACAGGCGACTGAGACCCAGTACTTC
v_call: TRBV7-7
clone_size: .
j_call: TRBJ2-5
d_call: TRBD1

cdr3_aa: CASSLSGGSYGYTF
cdr3_nt: TGTGCCAGCAGCTTAAGCGGGGGGAGCTATGGCTACACCTTC
v_call: TRBV7-3
clone_size: .
j_call: TRBJ1-2
d_call: .

cdr3_aa: CASSQDQAGGAHQPQHF
cdr3_nt: TGCGCCAGCAGCCAAGATCAGGCAGGTGGGGCCCACCAGCCCCAGCATTTT
v_call: TRBV4-1
clone_size: .
j_call: TRBJ1-5
d_call: .